Shown below are 2 T cell receptor beta chains from a single sample sequenced in a study of T cells after somatic rescue of genetic block. Profiled with immunoSEQ multiplex PCR; TCRdb holds only in-frame clones, not every one. The data hold about 12,000 clones, with around two thirds observed a single time. Sequenced material: peripheral blood mononuclear cells (PBMCs). These receptors originate from a boy younger than 18.

J is TRBJ1-5 and V is TRBV11-2; 7 bases are a match to TRBD1. The V segment lost 4 bases and the J segment 2 bases; nucleotides outside the gene matches: 2. Germline loops: CDR1 SGHAT, CDR2 FQNNGV. The CDR3 consists of 14 residues. The CDR3 sequence: CASSSTGGNQPQHF. The CDR3 DNA reads TGTGCCAGCAGCTCTACAGGGGGCAATCAGCCCCAGCATTTT.

The chain combines TRBV7-9 with TRBJ2-5, with D possibly called TRBD1 or TRBD2 (5 bases each). V shed 5 bases and J shed 5 bases, with 9 bases lying between them. The CDR3 covers 12 residues. Per the germline V gene, CDR1 is SEHNR and CDR2 is FQNEAQ (reference sequence). The CDR3 DNA is TGTGCCAGCAGCCGAGGGGTGGAGACCCAGTACTTC. The encoded protein is CASSRGVETQYF.